The 15 T cell receptor beta chains in this list originate from one sample, sequenced in a study of blood T cell repertoires in COVID-19. The protocol was immunoSEQ multiplex PCR, while the TCRdb copy is restricted to in-frame clones and leaves out a portion. The sample includes fewer than 100,000 clones, roughly 87% of them seen just once. Material for sequencing was peripheral blood. These receptors were obtained from a woman over 75 with acute or convalescent COVID-19.

The chain is built from TRBV6-2 or TRBV6-3 and TRBJ1-1; D perhaps matches TRBD1 (6 bases). From germline, CDR1 is MNHEY and CDR2 SVGEGT. Trimming pared 8 bases from V and 3 bases from J, leaving 19 bases between. The CDR3 is 15 amino acids. The CDR3 is CASRRGGALDTEAFF. The CDR3 DNA sequence: TGTGCCAGCCGCCGAGGGGGGGCCCTAGACACTGAAGCTTTCTTT.

The CDR3 is CASKLESYEQYF. The CDR3, as DNA: TGTGCCAGCAAATTGGAGTCCTACGAGCAGTACTTC. J is TRBJ2-7 and V is TRBV2, with D unresolved. The CDR3 sequence is 12 residues long. Germline CDR1 and CDR2: SNHLY and FYNNEI. V lost 7 bases and J 1 base, leaving 8 bases between the germline ends.

The chain employs TRBV3-1 (or the pseudogene TRBV3-2) and TRBJ2-4; 7 bases line up with TRBD2. The germline CDR1 and CDR2 sequences are LGHDT and YNNKEL (reference sequence). CDR3 length: 18 amino acids. With 1 base clipped from V and 0 bases from J, the junction kept 9 bases outside the gene matches. CDR3 in DNA: TGTGCCAGCAGCCAAGCGTCCGGGGGGACGGTAGCCAAAAACATTCAGTACTTC. Amino acids: CASSQASGGTVAKNIQYF.

CDR3 nucleotides: TGTGCCAGTAGTATGGGGCTCGGGGGAAAGACCCAGTACTTC. This sequence encodes CASSMGLGGKTQYF. The chain recombines TRBV19 with TRBJ2-5; tentative D call: TRBD2 (6 bases). CDR1 is LNHDA and CDR2 is SQIVND in the germline V gene (reference sequence). V lost 3 bases and J lost 6, with 14 bases in between. The CDR3 is 14 amino acids.

The chain has TRBV29-1 and TRBJ1-1, with D possibly being TRBD1 (5 bases). Trimming took off 4 bases at V and 8 bases at J, with 11 bases between the two ends. CDR1 is SQVTM, CDR2 ANQGSEA, per germline. The CDR3 runs to 11 residues. CDR3 sequence reads: CSVGTGGEAFF. CDR3 in DNA: TGCAGCGTTGGGACGGGGGGGGAAGCTTTCTTT.

The chain carries TRBV10-1 and TRBJ1-1; a weak D match, TRBD1 (5 bases). V shed 6 bases and J shed 0 bases, with 8 bases lying between them. CDR3 length: 13 amino acids. Germline assignment: CDR1 WNHNN and CDR2 SYGVQD (reference sequence). CDR3 region: CASRDSLNTEAFF. The CDR3 DNA follows: TGCGCCAGCAGAGACAGTCTGAACACTGAAGCTTTCTTT.

The gene calls are TRBV19 and TRBJ1-5; 7 positions match TRBD1. Germline loops: CDR1 LNHDA, CDR2 SQIVND (reference sequence). V gave up 6 bases and J gave up 0 bases; unmatched junction bases: 8. There are 16 residues in the CDR3. The CDR3 DNA reads as TGTGCCAGTAGCATTGGGACAGTGTATAGCAATCAGCCCCAGCATTTT. It specifies CASSIGTVYSNQPQHF.

The rearrangement links TRBV30 to TRBJ1-2; 7 positions agree with TRBD1. With 4 bases clipped from V and 5 bases from J, the junction kept 10 bases outside the gene matches. Germline CDR1 and CDR2: GTSNPN and SVGIG (reference sequence). This CDR3 has 14 residues. Written as DNA, the CDR3 is TGTGCCTGGACCAGGGACAGAGATTTTTATGGCTACACCTTC. Its protein is CAWTRDRDFYGYTF.

J is TRBJ1-5 and V is TRBV19; no firm D call. Trimming took off 3 bases at V and 7 bases at J, with 13 bases between the two ends. CDR1 LNHDA and CDR2 SQIVND come from the germline V gene (reference sequence). The CDR3 is 14 amino acids. The CDR3 loop reads CASSIKGAGQPQHF. The CDR3 DNA reads as TGTGCCAGTAGTATTAAGGGTGCGGGACAGCCCCAGCATTTT.

V gene TRBV5-1 combines with J gene TRBJ1-1; a possible D gene is TRBD1 (6 bases). The V end was cut by 4 bases, the J end by 2 bases, with 9 bases between. From germline, CDR1 is SGHRS and CDR2 YFSETQ. The CDR3 covers 13 residues. CDR3 residues: CASSIQGNTEAFF. In DNA form, the CDR3 reads TGCGCCAGCAGCATACAGGGAAACACTGAAGCTTTCTTT.

The rearrangement uses TRBV7-2 and TRBJ2-1, with unresolved D. Trimming removed 5 bases at V and 6 bases at J, with 11 bases between. The CDR3 sequence is 13 residues long. Germline V CDR1 and CDR2: SGHTA, FQGNSA. DNA of the CDR3: TGTGCCAGCAGCACCGGCCGGAGCAATGAGCAGTTCTTC. This codes for CASSTGRSNEQFF.

The gene calls are TRBV30 and TRBJ1-5, with D tentatively TRBD1 (6 bases). Germline CDR1 and CDR2: GTSNPN and SVGIG (reference sequence). This CDR3 spans 16 amino acids. V lost 2 bases and J 3 bases, leaving 17 bases between the germline ends. The CDR3 here is CAWSKTGLGANQPQHF. In DNA form, the CDR3 reads TGTGCCTGGAGTAAAACGGGGTTGGGGGCCAATCAGCCCCAGCATTTT.

The chain is built from TRBV5-6 and TRBJ2-2, with 7 bases that match TRBD2. The germline V gene encodes CDR1 SGHDT and CDR2 YYEEEE. The CDR3 is made up of 17 amino acids. J gave up 0 bases and V 1 base, and 6 bases lay outside the gene matches. CDR3 region: CASSLLAGLTNTGELFF. The DNA for the CDR3 is TGTGCCAGCAGCTTGTTGGCGGGACTAACGAACACCGGGGAGCTGTTTTTT.

The chain employs TRBV19 and TRBJ1-2; TRBD1 is a possible D gene (5 bases). Trimming took 3 bases from V and 5 from J, leaving 16 bases between them. This CDR3 is built from 15 residues. CDR1 is LNHDA, CDR2 SQIVND, per germline (reference sequence). For the CDR3, the DNA is TGTGCCAGTAGTATCGAGGCAGGGTTGGGGTATGGCTACACCTTC. Residues: CASSIEAGLGYGYTF. The full variable domain, its missing parts supplied by reference TRBV19 and TRBJ1-2, is DGGITQSPKYLFRKEGQNVTLSCEQNLNHDAMYWYRQDPGQGLRLIYYSQIVNDFQKGDIAEGYSVSREKKESFPLTVTSAQKNPTAFYLCASSIEAGLGYGYTFGSGTRLTVV.

This clone was detected only once. This chain joins TRBV5-5 and TRBJ1-2, with D possibly being TRBD1 (6 bases). The CDR3 runs to 15 residues. CDR1 and CDR2 from the germline V gene are SGHKS and YYEKEE (reference sequence). With 4 bases removed from V and 4 bases from J, the gap between germline ends came to 17 bases. CDR3 coding DNA: TGTGCCAGCAGCCTAGAGGCAGGGGCGTCCTATGGCTACACCTTC. Translated, it gives CASSLEAGASYGYTF.